The next 13 T cell receptor beta chains were all read from a single sample in a study of cytomegalovirus exposure and HLA in healthy donors. The primer mix had 60 Vbeta and 13 Jbeta primers. Clones were sequenced by immunoSEQ multiplex PCR, and TCRdb holds only the in-frame ones, with some missing. The profile shows 140,000 to 150,000 clones, about 70% of them singletons. Sequences were obtained from PBMCs. The receptor source for this set is a man aged 55 to 70 in good health and CMV-seronegative.

In its sample, this clone was seen once. The chain couples TRBV6-5 to TRBJ1-3; D is undetermined. Germline-derived CDR1 and CDR2 are MNHEY and SVGAGI. This CDR3 has 11 residues. Deletions cut 6 bases from V and 9 bases from J, with 9 bases between. The DNA for the CDR3 is TGTGCCAGCAGACTGGCGGGCACCATATATTTT. Amino acid sequence: CASRLAGTIYF.

V is TRBV25-1 and J is TRBJ2-2; tentative D call: TRBD1 (6 bases). The CDR3 consists of 17 residues. V was shortened by 2 bases and J by 1 base, with 14 bases between the two germline ends. Germline V gene lookup returns CDR1 MGHDK and CDR2 SYGVNS. Here the CDR3 DNA reads TGTGCCAGCAGTGAACTGTCGTGGACAGTGAACACCGGGGAGCTGTTTTTT. It specifies CASSELSWTVNTGELFF.

This chain connects TRBV7-2 to TRBJ2-7; D gene ambiguous. Trimming took off 4 bases at V and 2 bases at J, with 6 bases between the two ends. Germline V lookup: CDR1 SGHTA, CDR2 FQGNSA. The CDR3 totals 12 residues. CDR3: CASSSRAYEQYF. The CDR3 DNA sequence: TGTGCCAGCAGCTCCCGCGCCTACGAGCAGTACTTC.

J is TRBJ2-2 and V is TRBV29-1; 7 positions agree with TRBD1. Germline V CDR1 and CDR2: SQVTM, ANQGSEA. Trimming removed 3 bases from V and 5 bases from J; junction bases left unmatched: 9. The CDR3 sequence is 15 residues long. CDR3 amino acids: CSVERGPAGTGELFF. The CDR3 DNA is TGCAGCGTTGAGAGGGGGCCCGCTGGAACCGGGGAGCTGTTTTTT.

The chain joins TRBV10-3 to TRBJ1-5, with 9 bases identical to TRBD1. Germline V lookup: CDR1 ENHRY, CDR2 SYGVKD. The CDR3 consists of 14 residues. The V gene end was trimmed by 6 bases and the J gene end by 3 bases; junction bases not matched to a gene: 3. The CDR3 reads CAISRDRDNQPQHF. CDR3 DNA sequence: TGTGCCATCAGCCGGGACAGGGACAATCAGCCCCAGCATTTT.

This chain uses TRBV9 with TRBJ2-5; 9 nucleotides match TRBD2. V was pared by 4 bases and J by 4 bases, with 8 bases of the junction left unmatched. This CDR3 comprises 15 residues. Germline V CDR1 and CDR2: SGDLS, YYNGEE. CDR3 coding DNA: TGTGCCAGCAGCCCGTCGAGTAGCGGGAGAGAGACCCAGTACTTC. Protein: CASSPSSSGRETQYF.

J is TRBJ2-5 and V is TRBV6-1; 8 positions match TRBD1. The CDR3 runs 15 residues. V trimming: 2 bases; J trimming: 1 base; junction bases outside the gene matches: 3. Germline V gives CDR1 MNHNS, CDR2 SASEGT. The CDR3 region is CASSEPGQVQETQYF. The CDR3 region has the DNA TGTGCCAGCAGTGAACCGGGACAGGTCCAAGAGACCCAGTACTTC.

The rearrangement links TRBV6-1 to TRBJ2-7, with 9 nucleotides matching TRBD1. CDR3 size: 14 residues. CDR1 is MNHNS and CDR2 is SASEGT in the germline V gene. The V gene end was trimmed by 5 bases and the J gene end by 2 bases; junction bases not matched to a gene: 4. In DNA form, the CDR3 reads TGTGCCAGCAGTACGACAGGGGGAGCCTACGAGCAGTACTTC. This sequence encodes CASSTTGGAYEQYF.

The rearrangement uses TRBV4-1 and TRBJ1-2, with D hard to call. Germline CDR1 reads MGHRA; CDR2 reads YSYEKL. Trimming removed 0 bases from V and 4 bases from J, with 9 bases in between. The CDR3 is 14 residues long. CDR3 bases: TGCGCCAGCAGCCAAGATACGACACTCTATGGCTACACCTTC. Translated: CASSQDTTLYGYTF.

This chain uses TRBV10-1 with TRBJ1-1, with D possibly matching TRBD1 (5 bases). The germline V and J ends were trimmed by 2 bases and 5 bases, with 12 bases remaining between them. The germline CDR1 and CDR2 sequences are WNHNN and SYGVQD (reference sequence). The CDR3 runs 14 residues. The CDR3 DNA reads as TGCGCCAGCAGTGAGGTGGCAGGGAATACTGAAGCTTTCTTT. Its translation: CASSEVAGNTEAFF.

This clone was counted a few times. J is TRBJ2-7 and V is TRBV27; the D gene is possibly TRBD2 (6 bases). This CDR3 spans 18 amino acids. V was pared by 0 bases and J by 0 bases, with 18 bases between. CDR1 is MNHEY, CDR2 SMNVEV, per germline (reference sequence). The chain's CDR3 is CASSLSQNRAGSSYEQYF. CDR3 coding DNA: TGTGCCAGCAGTTTATCCCAGAACCGAGCGGGCAGCTCCTACGAGCAGTACTTC.

CDR3 amino acids: CASGQRVNSPLHF. CDR3 bases: TGTGCCAGCGGACAAAGGGTTAATTCACCCCTCCACTTT. This chain connects TRBV28 to TRBJ1-6, with D maybe TRBD1 (5 bases). Looked up from germline, CDR1 is MDHEN and CDR2 is SYDVKM. Trimming stripped 8 bases from V and 6 bases from J, with 11 bases between. The CDR3 has 13 amino acids.

The gene calls are TRBV15 and TRBJ2-1; D might be TRBD2 (6 bases). V was shortened by 6 bases and J by 5 bases, with 14 bases between the two germline ends. Germline V gene data show CDR1 as LNHNV and CDR2 as YYDKDF (reference sequence). The CDR3 is made up of 14 amino acids. The CDR3 loop reads CATSLGTFDNEQFF. The CDR3, as DNA: TGTGCCACCAGTCTCGGGACTTTTGACAATGAGCAGTTCTTC.